What follows are 10 T cell receptor beta chains derived from one specimen sequenced in a study of Graves' ophthalmopathy and Graves' hyperthyroidism. Amplification of TCR beta CDR3 regions used RNA transcripts. After a first-round RT-PCR with HTBI primers, a second-round multiplex PCR was run. One entry per CDR3 protein, called by TCRdb with MiXCR from the multiplex PCR reads. This table holds some 160,000 distinct CDR3 sequences, 39% found once. Sequenced material: peripheral blood. Every receptor here comes from a young man with Graves' ophthalmopathy.

This sequence joins TRBV6-2 or TRBV6-3 and TRBJ1-5; D is ambiguous. The V end lost 2 bases, the J end lost 6 bases, and 8 bases lay between the germline ends. Germline CDR1 reads MNHEY; CDR2 reads SVGEGT. The CDR3 has 13 residues. The CDR3 sequence is CASSYHVAQPQHF. CDR3 DNA sequence: TGTGCCAGCAGTTACCACGTAGCTCAGCCCCAGCATTTT.

At least ten counts were recorded for this clonotype. The chain joins TRBV12-5 to TRBJ1-1, with D perhaps TRBD1 (5 bases). The CDR3 is made up of 13 amino acids. V was cut by 1 base and J by 4 bases, with 7 bases left in between. Germline lookup yields CDR1 LGHNT and CDR2 FRNRAP. The CDR3 loop reads CASGLGQITEAFF. The CDR3 DNA sequence: TGTGCTAGTGGTTTGGGACAGATCACTGAAGCTTTCTTT.

There are many counts of this clonotype. The chain couples TRBV6-5 to TRBJ1-2; D not certain. The germline gives CDR1 MNHEY, CDR2 SVGAGI. The CDR3 extends over 13 amino acids. The V end lost 2 bases, the J end lost 8 bases, and 12 bases lay between the germline ends. The CDR3: CASSYGNRAGYTF. CDR3 in DNA: TGTGCCAGCAGTTACGGGAATCGGGCCGGCTACACCTTC.

The sample holds many counts of this clonotype. The V gene is TRBV20-1, the J gene TRBJ2-2; D is undetermined. The CDR3 spans 11 residues. Germline-derived CDR1 and CDR2 are DFQATT and SNEGSKA (reference sequence). The CDR3 DNA is TGCGGCGGCTGGTCCGCGGGGGAGCTGTTTTTT. It codes for CGGWSAGELFF.

Many counts were recorded for this clonotype. The chain carries TRBV20-1 and TRBJ1-1; the D is unclear. This CDR3 is 14 amino acids long. V lost 7 bases, J lost 0 bases, and 15 bases lay in between. Germline-derived CDR1 and CDR2 are DFQATT and SNEGSKA (reference sequence). CDR3 sequence reads: CSVFGKGMNTEAFF. CDR3 DNA sequence: TGCAGTGTCTTCGGGAAAGGGATGAACACTGAAGCTTTCTTT.

This clonotype appeared many times. J is TRBJ1-5 and V is TRBV19; no reliable D call. The ends were cut back, 2 bases at V and 6 bases at J, with 5 bases in the middle. The germline V gene encodes CDR1 LNHDA and CDR2 SQIVND (reference sequence). This CDR3 comprises 12 residues. The CDR3 is CASSIRGQPQHF. CDR3 DNA sequence: TGTGCCAGTAGTATACGGGGTCAGCCCCAGCATTTT.

This clonotype was recorded only once. CDR3 amino acids: CAITDHSEEQYF. The DNA for the CDR3 is TGTGCCATCACCGACCATTCAGAAGAGCAGTACTTC. This rearrangement joins TRBV10-3 to TRBJ2-7, with no clear D. The CDR3 covers 12 residues. Germline CDR1 ENHRY, CDR2 SYGVKD. Trimming took 7 bases from V and 7 from J, leaving 14 bases between them.

V and J are TRBV28 and TRBJ1-6; D perhaps matches TRBD1 (5 bases). Per germline, CDR1 MDHEN and CDR2 SYDVKM. The length of the CDR3 is 15 residues. V dropped 5 bases and J dropped 9 bases, with 17 bases sitting between them. The CDR3 DNA reads TGTGCCAGCAGTCCCTTTTTGGCAGGGCTTTCACCCCTCCACTTT. Encoded protein: CASSPFLAGLSPLHF.

This clonotype was observed at least ten times. V is TRBV24-1 and J is TRBJ2-2, with 10 bases matching TRBD2. Trimming took 4 bases from V and 6 from J; bases not matched to a gene: 10. The CDR3 has 17 residues. Germline V gene lookup returns CDR1 KGHDR and CDR2 SFDVKD. The CDR3 here is CATSDHSSGSRSGELFF. DNA for the CDR3: TGTGCCACCAGTGACCACTCTAGCGGGAGTAGGTCCGGGGAGCTGTTTTTT.

At least ten counts were recorded for this clonotype. The chain is built from TRBV6-5 and TRBJ1-4; D remains unclear. The germline gives CDR1 MNHEY, CDR2 SVGAGI. Between the trimmed V and J ends, which lost 6 bases and 0 bases, there was a span of 8 bases. This CDR3 has 14 amino acids. In DNA, the CDR3 is TGTGCCAGCAGGGCCACAGCAACTAATGAAAAACTGTTTTTT. Protein sequence: CASRATATNEKLFF.